The 5 T cell receptor beta chains below come from one sample, sequenced in a study of blood T cell repertoires in COVID-19 (dated by TCRdb to the early 2020s). Libraries were built with the immunoSEQ multiplex PCR assay. Sourced from immuneACCESS, this table was stored by TCRdb with only in-frame sequences that have V and J called. A share of the clones is absent; for the studies checked, an unresolved V gene accounts for under half, and the remainder has no known explanation. In all, the sample holds 150,000 to 200,000 clones, and roughly 85% of those were seen once. The biggest ten clones account for roughly 8.2% of the sample. Source material: peripheral blood. Receptors were obtained from a woman aged 55-70 years with acute or convalescent COVID-19.

The chain employs TRBV7-9 and TRBJ2-1; D may be TRBD2 (5 bases). Trimming removed 6 bases from V and 7 bases from J, with 16 bases in between. This CDR3 is 14 amino acids long. Germline V CDR1 and CDR2: SEHNR, FQNEAQ (reference sequence). The DNA for the CDR3 is TGTGCCAGCAGTACCCCCCATGGCGGGAATGAGCAGTTCTTC. It encodes CASSTPHGGNEQFF.

This clone came up once. This chain uses TRBV6-2 or TRBV6-3 with TRBJ2-1; 10 bases match TRBD2. Germline CDR1 reads MNHEY; CDR2 reads SVGEGT. The CDR3 is made up of 14 amino acids. V lost 5 bases to trimming and J lost 9 bases; unmatched junction nucleotides: 7. CDR3: CASSTGTSVGEQFF. For the CDR3, the DNA is TGTGCCAGCAGTACGGGGACTAGCGTTGGTGAGCAGTTCTTC.

The DNA of the CDR3 is TGTGCCAGCAGCGTAGAGGGACTTGGGAAGGCAGATACGCAGTATTTT. It codes for CASSVEGLGKADTQYF. This sequence joins TRBV9 and TRBJ2-3; tentatively, D is TRBD2 (6 bases). The germline CDR1 and CDR2 sequences are SGDLS and YYNGEE. The CDR3 spans 16 residues. Trimming removed 0 bases at V and 4 bases at J, with 15 bases between.

This clone was seen a single time. This chain joins TRBV5-1 and TRBJ1-6; the match to TRBD1 covers 10 bases. Germline lookup yields CDR1 SGHRS and CDR2 YFSETQ. Losses at the gene ends were 9 bases for V and 10 bases for J; bases not matched to a gene: 10. The CDR3 covers 14 residues. The DNA of the CDR3 is TGCGCCAACCAGACCGGGACAGGGGACTCACCCCTCCACTTT. It yields the protein CANQTGTGDSPLHF.

V usage is TRBV5-1 and J usage is TRBJ2-3; D perhaps matches TRBD2 (6 bases). Trimming took 0 bases from V and 6 from J, leaving 14 bases between them. The CDR3 sequence is 15 residues long. Germline V gene sequence: CDR1 SGHRS, CDR2 YFSETQ. The CDR3 bases are TGCGCCAGCAGCTTGGGTCTAGCGAGACCTGATACGCAGTATTTT. Amino acid sequence: CASSLGLARPDTQYF.